The table lists the clone carrying this T cell receptor (beta chain) with a count of one. Use of 60 Vbeta and 13 Jbeta primers characterized the PCR. Profiling relied on immunoSEQ multiplex PCR, and the TCRdb table lists in-frame clones only, not all of them. This sample has fewer than 200,000 clones, with 60% to 80% found just once. The data were obtained in a study of cytomegalovirus exposure and HLA in healthy donors. After removal of 4 bases from V and 1 base from J, the junction contained 4 bases not matched to a gene. This CDR3 has 15 amino acids. From germline, CDR1 is LNHNV and CDR2 YYDKDF (reference sequence).

The chain recombines TRBV15 with TRBJ2-1; TRBD2 matches at 7 bases. Sequenced input: PBMCs. This clonotype originated in a woman aged 45-60 years in good health and CMV-seropositive. Here the CDR3 DNA reads TGTGCCACCAGCATCACTAGCGCGTCCTACAATGAGCAGTTCTTC. Translating it yields CATSITSASYNEQFF. The full variable domain, its missing parts supplied by reference TRBV15 and TRBJ2-1, is DAMVIQNPRYQVTQFGKPVTLSCSQTLNHNVMYWYQQKSSQAPKLLFHYYDKDFNNEADTPDNFQSRRPNTSFCFLDIRSPGLGDTAMYLCATSITSASYNEQFFGPGTRLTVL.